These 3 T cell receptor beta chains came from one sample sequenced in a study of T cells in Graves' hyperthyroidism and ophthalmopathy. RNA transcripts served as the template for amplifying TCR beta CDR3 regions. The HTBI primer set was used in a first-round RT-PCR of the TCR CDR3. TCRdb re-derived calls from the multiplex PCR reads in MiXCR, one entry per CDR3 protein. The sample lists under 550,000 distinct CDR3 sequences; nearly 20% were seen once. The sequencing input was blood. Source of these receptors: a man aged 40-55 years with Graves' ophthalmopathy.

CDR3 loop: CASSQGTAGTGELFF. The DNA for the CDR3 is TGTGCCAGCAGCCAAGGGACCGCAGGAACCGGGGAGCTGTTTTTT. The rearrangement links TRBV3-1 to TRBJ2-2, with D hard to call. CDR1 LGHDT and CDR2 YNNKEL come from the germline V gene (reference sequence). Trimming took off 1 base at V and 5 bases at J, with 11 bases between the two ends. The CDR3 has 15 residues.

The sample holds many counts of this clonotype. The V and J genes are TRBV7-2 and TRBJ1-5; TRBD1 aligns across 7 bases. The germline V gene encodes CDR1 SGHTA and CDR2 FQGNSA. The trim removed 5 bases at V and 7 bases at J, leaving 5 bases unmatched. The CDR3 is made up of 13 amino acids. CDR3 sequence: CASSTRGGQPQHF. The DNA for the CDR3 is TGTGCCAGCAGCACCCGAGGGGGCCAGCCCCAGCATTTT.

This clonotype has a handful of counts. The genes are TRBV5-1 and TRBJ2-6; weak D call: TRBD1 (7 bases). Germline CDR1 SGHRS, CDR2 YFSETQ. Trimming cost V 4 bases and J 0 bases, with 11 bases left between them. This CDR3 spans 16 amino acids. For the CDR3, the DNA is TGCGCCAGCAGCCCCAGGGGGGACTCTGGGGCCAACGTCCTGACTTTC. It is translated as CASSPRGDSGANVLTF.